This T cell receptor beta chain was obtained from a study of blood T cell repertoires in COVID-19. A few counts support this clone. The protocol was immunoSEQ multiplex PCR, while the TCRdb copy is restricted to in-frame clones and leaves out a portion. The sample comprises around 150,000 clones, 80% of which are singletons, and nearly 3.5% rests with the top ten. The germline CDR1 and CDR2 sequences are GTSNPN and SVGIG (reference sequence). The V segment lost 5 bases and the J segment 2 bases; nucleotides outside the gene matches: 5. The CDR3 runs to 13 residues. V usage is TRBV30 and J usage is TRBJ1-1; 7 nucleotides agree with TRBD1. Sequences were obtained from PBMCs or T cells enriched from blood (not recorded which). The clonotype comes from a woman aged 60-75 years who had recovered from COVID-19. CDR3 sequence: CAWATGVNTEAFF. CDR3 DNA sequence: TGTGCCTGGGCCACAGGGGTCAACACTGAAGCTTTCTTT.